The clone carrying this TCR beta chain was seen more than once but under ten times. Its antigen is not known. Using a J-beta primer mix together with a sample-barcoded 5' primer, a second PCR was run for about 6 to 11 cycles. Every cDNA was tagged by a template-switch adaptor with 12 random nucleotides. TCRdb re-called the 5' RACE reads through MiXCR, storing one row per CDR3 protein. The sample has 1.5 million or so distinct CDR3 sequences, around 42% seen once; the top ten hold around 8%. The sample is drawn from a study of blood T cells in healthy people across ages. Study-level findings and limits: Diversity figures based on one million T cells were deemed too low.

The CDR3 extends over 11 amino acids. Germline loops: CDR1 DFQATT, CDR2 SNEGSKA (reference sequence). The sequencing sample was made of blood. This chain uses TRBV20-1 with TRBJ1-2; TRBD1 agrees at 7 bases. The TCR sequence derives from a young woman in good health. The CDR3: CGGDSFFGYTF. For the CDR3, the DNA is TGCGGGGGGGACAGTTTCTTTGGCTACACCTTC.